Listed below are T cell receptor beta chains from one sample, sequenced in a study of blood T cells in healthy people across ages. TCRdb redid the calling of the 5' RACE reads with MiXCR, one entry per CDR3 protein. The sample holds hundreds of thousands of distinct CDR3 sequences; around 43% are singletons and the top ten take roughly a fifth. The specimen was blood. All receptors come from a man aged 60-69 years in good health. CDR3s include the opening cysteine and the closing phenylalanine or tryptophan. A D gene is named only where the DNA matches it firmly. Only some rows state a clone size, as once, few, many or a class for expanded clones.

d_call: -
j_call: TRBJ2-1
v_call: TRBV28
clone_size: -
cdr3_aa: CASSVGWWETQFF
cdr3_nt: TGTGCCAGCAGTGTCGGATGGTGGGAGACCCAGTTCTTC

d_call: TRBD2
j_call: TRBJ2-3
v_call: TRBV7-2
clone_size: -
cdr3_aa: CASSRGLAYTDTQYF
cdr3_nt: TGTGCCAGCAGTCGGGGACTAGCCTACACAGATACGCAGTATTTT

d_call: -
j_call: TRBJ1-2
v_call: TRBV18
clone_size: -
cdr3_aa: CASSPAGGIVYGYTF
cdr3_nt: TGTGCCAGCTCGCCGGCGGGGGGCATCGTCTATGGCTACACCTTC

d_call: -
j_call: TRBJ2-2
v_call: TRBV9
clone_size: few
cdr3_aa: CASVAGSFYANTGELFF
cdr3_nt: TGTGCCAGCGTGGCAGGTTCATTTTACGCGAACACCGGGGAGCTGTTTTTT

d_call: -
j_call: TRBJ1-2
v_call: TRBV10-3
clone_size: many
cdr3_aa: CAISGDARPAYGYTF
cdr3_nt: TGTGCCATCAGTGGTGACGCCCGCCCCGCTTATGGCTACACCTTC

d_call: -
j_call: TRBJ2-5
v_call: TRBV6-2/TRBV6-3
clone_size: -
cdr3_aa: CASSQYALQGWETQYF
cdr3_nt: TGTGCCAGCAGTCAATACGCCCTTCAAGGTTGGGAGACCCAGTACTTC

d_call: -
j_call: TRBJ2-2
v_call: TRBV4-3
clone_size: -
cdr3_aa: CASTPRLEGTGELFF
cdr3_nt: TGCGCCAGCACGCCAAGACTAGAGGGTACCGGGGAGCTGTTTTTT

d_call: TRBD1
j_call: TRBJ2-7
v_call: TRBV20-1
clone_size: -
cdr3_aa: CSASPGQGTSYEQYF
cdr3_nt: TGCAGTGCTAGTCCCGGACAGGGGACTTCCTACGAGCAGTACTTC

d_call: -
j_call: TRBJ2-2
v_call: TRBV5-1
clone_size: -
cdr3_aa: CASARDGLNTGELFF
cdr3_nt: TGCGCCAGCGCGCGGGATGGGCTCAACACCGGGGAGCTGTTTTTT

d_call: TRBD1
j_call: TRBJ2-7
v_call: TRBV20-1
clone_size: -
cdr3_aa: CSASGQGSSYEQYF
cdr3_nt: TGCAGTGCTTCGGGACAGGGGAGCTCCTACGAGCAGTACTTC

d_call: -
j_call: TRBJ2-1
v_call: TRBV29-1
clone_size: few
cdr3_aa: CSVSDYNEQFF
cdr3_nt: TGCAGCGTTTCAGATTACAATGAGCAGTTCTTC

d_call: -
j_call: TRBJ2-7
v_call: TRBV5-1
clone_size: few
cdr3_aa: CASRRASRQLSSYEQYF
cdr3_nt: TGCGCCAGCAGAAGAGCCTCGAGACAGCTGAGCTCCTACGAGCAGTACTTC

d_call: -
j_call: TRBJ2-5
v_call: TRBV12-3/TRBV12-4
clone_size: few
cdr3_aa: CASSFGTGGETQYF
cdr3_nt: TGTGCCAGCAGTTTCGGGACCGGCGGCGAGACCCAGTACTTC

d_call: -
j_call: TRBJ2-5
v_call: TRBV5-1
clone_size: few
cdr3_aa: CASSLGITEGETQYF
cdr3_nt: TGCGCCAGCAGCTTAGGGATAACTGAAGGCGAGACCCAGTACTTC

d_call: TRBD1
j_call: TRBJ2-5
v_call: TRBV13
clone_size: few
cdr3_aa: CASSARQGAETQYF
cdr3_nt: TGTGCCAGCTCGGCGAGACAGGGAGCGGAGACCCAGTACTTC

d_call: -
j_call: TRBJ2-7
v_call: TRBV12-3/TRBV12-4
clone_size: -
cdr3_aa: CASSLLTYEQYF
cdr3_nt: TGTGCCAGCAGTCTTCTGACCTACGAGCAGTACTTC

d_call: -
j_call: TRBJ2-1
v_call: TRBV4-3
clone_size: few
cdr3_aa: CASSQDGYTYNEQFF
cdr3_nt: TGCGCCAGCAGCCAAGATGGTTACACCTACAATGAGCAGTTCTTC

d_call: -
j_call: TRBJ1-5
v_call: TRBV21-1
clone_size: few
cdr3_aa: CASSKVSPSLRGNQPQHF
cdr3_nt: TGTGCCAGCAGCAAAGTGTCCCCGTCTCTTAGGGGCAATCAGCCCCAGCATTTT

d_call: -
j_call: TRBJ2-5
v_call: TRBV10-3
clone_size: -
cdr3_aa: CAISDPMGGRETQYF
cdr3_nt: TGTGCCATCAGTGACCCCATGGGGGGCCGCGAGACCCAGTACTTC

d_call: -
j_call: TRBJ2-1
v_call: TRBV7-2
clone_size: few
cdr3_aa: CASSPGVGGNEQFF
cdr3_nt: TGTGCCAGCAGCCCGGGGGTTGGGGGCAATGAGCAGTTCTTC

d_call: -
j_call: TRBJ1-1
v_call: TRBV4-3
clone_size: -
cdr3_aa: CASSQGRLNTEAFF
cdr3_nt: TGCGCCAGCAGCCAAGGACGCTTGAACACTGAAGCTTTCTTT

d_call: -
j_call: TRBJ2-3
v_call: TRBV20-1
clone_size: -
cdr3_aa: CSASPGGVSTDTQYF
cdr3_nt: TGCAGTGCTTCCCCCGGCGGGGTTAGCACAGATACGCAGTATTTT

d_call: -
j_call: TRBJ2-5
v_call: TRBV2
clone_size: many
cdr3_aa: CASSEPGRARETQYF
cdr3_nt: TGTGCCAGCAGTGAACCGGGTCGGGCGAGAGAGACCCAGTACTTC

d_call: -
j_call: TRBJ2-3
v_call: TRBV12-5
clone_size: few
cdr3_aa: CASGLTGTSGTQYF
cdr3_nt: TGTGCTAGTGGTTTGACAGGGACAAGCGGTACGCAGTATTTT

d_call: TRBD1
j_call: TRBJ2-7
v_call: TRBV3-1
clone_size: -
cdr3_aa: CASSRAGTGGSNEQYF
cdr3_nt: TGTGCCAGCAGCCGCGCCGGGACAGGGGGCTCCAACGAGCAGTACTTC

d_call: TRBD1
j_call: TRBJ2-5
v_call: TRBV25-1
clone_size: many
cdr3_aa: CASSKGQTYQETQYF
cdr3_nt: TGTGCCAGCAGTAAGGGACAGACGTACCAAGAGACCCAGTACTTC

d_call: -
j_call: TRBJ2-5
v_call: TRBV7-2
clone_size: few
cdr3_aa: CASSRAIGAETQYF
cdr3_nt: TGTGCCAGCAGCCGGGCCATCGGGGCGGAGACCCAGTACTTC

d_call: -
j_call: TRBJ2-7
v_call: TRBV5-1
clone_size: -
cdr3_aa: CASSLLTHGGADEQYF
cdr3_nt: TGCGCCAGCAGCTTACTTACCCACGGAGGGGCGGACGAGCAGTACTTC

d_call: TRBD2
j_call: TRBJ2-5
v_call: TRBV7-2
clone_size: -
cdr3_aa: CASSLGVTSASIQETQYF
cdr3_nt: TGTGCCAGCAGCCTAGGGGTTACTAGCGCCTCCATACAAGAGACCCAGTACTTC

d_call: TRBD2
j_call: TRBJ2-3
v_call: TRBV7-2
clone_size: -
cdr3_aa: CASSQGTSGGGQGTQYF
cdr3_nt: TGTGCCAGCAGCCAGGGGACTAGCGGGGGGGGGCAGGGAACGCAGTATTTT

d_call: -
j_call: TRBJ1-6
v_call: TRBV20-1
clone_size: -
cdr3_aa: CSARGSTSYNSPLHF
cdr3_nt: TGCAGTGCTAGGGGGTCCACCTCCTATAATTCACCCCTCCACTTT

d_call: -
j_call: TRBJ2-7
v_call: TRBV5-1
clone_size: -
cdr3_aa: CASSLLSVQNEQYF
cdr3_nt: TGCGCCAGCAGCTTGCTCTCAGTGCAAAACGAGCAGTACTTC

d_call: TRBD1
j_call: TRBJ2-7
v_call: TRBV13
clone_size: few
cdr3_aa: CASSLRGQTYEQYF
cdr3_nt: TGTGCCAGCAGCTTAAGGGGACAGACTTACGAGCAGTACTTC

d_call: -
j_call: TRBJ2-1
v_call: TRBV3-1
clone_size: many
cdr3_aa: CASSLTNRGAEQFF
cdr3_nt: TGTGCCAGCAGCCTGACTAATCGCGGGGCGGAGCAGTTCTTC

d_call: -
j_call: TRBJ1-1
v_call: TRBV20-1
clone_size: -
cdr3_aa: CSASLSEAFF
cdr3_nt: TGCAGTGCATCCCTCTCTGAAGCTTTCTTT

d_call: TRBD2
j_call: TRBJ2-5
v_call: TRBV6-1
clone_size: -
cdr3_aa: CASSGLAGGPKNQETQYF
cdr3_nt: TGTGCCAGCAGTGGACTAGCGGGAGGGCCTAAGAACCAAGAGACCCAGTACTTC

d_call: TRBD1
j_call: TRBJ2-2
v_call: TRBV5-1
clone_size: -
cdr3_aa: CASSGGQGANTGELFF
cdr3_nt: TGCGCCAGCAGCGGCGGACAGGGGGCGAACACCGGGGAGCTGTTTTTT

d_call: -
j_call: TRBJ2-7
v_call: TRBV7-9
clone_size: few
cdr3_aa: CASSFSGWLDYEQYF
cdr3_nt: TGTGCCAGCAGCTTCTCAGGGTGGCTCGACTACGAGCAGTACTTC

d_call: -
j_call: TRBJ2-3
v_call: TRBV3-1
clone_size: few
cdr3_aa: CASSHRTVADTQYF
cdr3_nt: TGTGCCAGCAGCCACCGTACGGTCGCAGATACGCAGTATTTT

d_call: -
j_call: TRBJ1-5
v_call: TRBV20-1
clone_size: few
cdr3_aa: CSASFRGSNQPQHF
cdr3_nt: TGCAGTGCTAGTTTCAGGGGTAGCAATCAGCCCCAGCATTTT

d_call: TRBD2
j_call: TRBJ2-3
v_call: TRBV20-1
clone_size: -
cdr3_aa: CSAAPTAGAPSADTQYF
cdr3_nt: TGTAGTGCTGCCCCCACAGCGGGGGCCCCTAGCGCAGATACGCAGTATTTT

d_call: -
j_call: TRBJ2-1
v_call: TRBV7-9
clone_size: -
cdr3_aa: CASSLVIGSWNEQFF
cdr3_nt: TGTGCCAGCAGCTTAGTCATAGGGAGCTGGAATGAGCAGTTCTTC

d_call: TRBD2
j_call: TRBJ2-5
v_call: TRBV7-9
clone_size: -
cdr3_aa: CASSLMPRLAGEQETQYF
cdr3_nt: TGTGCCAGCAGCTTAATGCCAAGACTAGCGGGGGAACAAGAGACCCAGTACTTC

d_call: TRBD2
j_call: TRBJ2-5
v_call: TRBV7-6
clone_size: -
cdr3_aa: CASTLQRGGLGETQYF
cdr3_nt: TGTGCCAGCACCCTTCAGCGGGGGGGCCTAGGAGAGACCCAGTACTTC

d_call: TRBD2
j_call: TRBJ2-5
v_call: TRBV4-3
clone_size: many
cdr3_aa: CASSQDSTPIAGQETQYF
cdr3_nt: TGCGCCAGCAGCCAAGATTCTACCCCTATAGCGGGTCAAGAGACCCAGTACTTC

d_call: TRBD2
j_call: TRBJ2-2
v_call: TRBV10-3
clone_size: -
cdr3_aa: CAISITSGEARTGELFF
cdr3_nt: TGTGCCATCAGCATAACTAGCGGGGAAGCCCGGACCGGGGAGCTGTTTTTT

d_call: -
j_call: TRBJ2-6
v_call: TRBV4-3
clone_size: -
cdr3_aa: CASSQDVASGANVLTF
cdr3_nt: TGCGCCAGCAGCCAAGATGTTGCCTCTGGGGCCAACGTCCTGACTTTC

d_call: -
j_call: TRBJ2-7
v_call: TRBV12-3/TRBV12-4
clone_size: many
cdr3_aa: CASSLGTPSYEQYF
cdr3_nt: TGTGCCAGCAGTCTCGGGACGCCTTCCTACGAGCAGTACTTC

d_call: -
j_call: TRBJ2-6
v_call: TRBV2
clone_size: -
cdr3_aa: CASSGERVPGANVLTF
cdr3_nt: TGTGCCAGCAGTGGGGAGCGGGTGCCTGGGGCCAACGTCCTGACTTTC

d_call: -
j_call: TRBJ2-7
v_call: TRBV20-1
clone_size: -
cdr3_aa: CSASGETAYEQYF
cdr3_nt: TGCAGTGCTAGTGGGGAGACGGCCTACGAGCAGTACTTC